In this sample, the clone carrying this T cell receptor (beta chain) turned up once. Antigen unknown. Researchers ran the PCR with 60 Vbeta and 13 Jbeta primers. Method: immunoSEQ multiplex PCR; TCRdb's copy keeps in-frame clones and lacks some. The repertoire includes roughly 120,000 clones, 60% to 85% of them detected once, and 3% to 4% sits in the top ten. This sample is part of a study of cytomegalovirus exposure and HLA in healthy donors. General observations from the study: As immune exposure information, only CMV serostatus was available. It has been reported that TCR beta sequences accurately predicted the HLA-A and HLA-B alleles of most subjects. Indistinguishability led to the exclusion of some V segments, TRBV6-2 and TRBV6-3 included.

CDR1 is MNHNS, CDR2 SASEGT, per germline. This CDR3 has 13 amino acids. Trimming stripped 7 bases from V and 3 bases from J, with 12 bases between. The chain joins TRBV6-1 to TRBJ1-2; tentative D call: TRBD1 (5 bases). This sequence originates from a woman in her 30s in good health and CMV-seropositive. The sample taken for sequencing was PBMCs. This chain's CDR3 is CASKRDFYYGYTF. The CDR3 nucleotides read TGTGCCAGCAAAAGGGACTTCTACTATGGCTACACCTTC.